The 3 T cell receptor beta chains in this list originate from one sample, sequenced in a study of CD8+CD57+ T cells in acquired aplastic anemia. Investigators profiled TCR beta VDJ and CDR3 from genomic DNA template. TCRdb analysed the reads with MiXCR anew, one entry per CDR3 protein. The sample holds 110,000 or so distinct CDR3 sequences, roughly 55% seen once. In patients chosen for sequencing, flow cytometry had shown CD8+CD57+ cell expansion. The specimen was sorted CD4+, CD8+, or CD8+CD57+ T cells (not recorded which) from PBMCs. The receptors come from a human donor with aplastic anemia.

Remarks on this clonotype: A read error is likely, as this CDR3 ends without the conserved phenylalanine or tryptophan. The rearrangement uses TRBV10-2 and TRBJ2-7; unclear D gene. This CDR3 is built from 15 residues. The V end was cut by 10 bases, the J end by 0 bases, with 19 bases between. Per germline, CDR1 WSHSY and CDR2 SAAADI. The CDR3 here is CATSTRQPSSYEQYC. In DNA form, the CDR3 reads TGCGCCACGAGCACTCGGCAGCCAAGCTCCTACGAGCAGTACTGC.

Many counts were recorded for this clonotype. V gene TRBV5-1 combines with J gene TRBJ2-7, with 10 bases fitting TRBD1. The CDR3 extends over 15 amino acids. Germline CDR1 is SGHRS and CDR2 is YFSETQ. The trim removed 2 bases at V and 7 bases at J, leaving 9 bases unmatched. The CDR3 protein is CASSLRQGAPDEQYF. In DNA form, the CDR3 reads TGCGCCAGCAGCTTAAGACAGGGGGCTCCAGATGAGCAGTACTTC.

This clonotype appeared a few times. This sequence joins TRBV20-1 and TRBJ2-5; D may match TRBD1 or TRBD2 (5 bases each). Trimming removed 6 bases from V and 5 bases from J, with 16 bases in between. The germline gives CDR1 DFQATT, CDR2 SNEGSKA (reference sequence). This CDR3 contains 13 residues. CDR3 sequence: CSALLGRAETQYF. The DNA of the CDR3 is TGCAGTGCCCTCCTGGGACGGGCTGAGACCCAGTACTTC.